This TCR beta chain was retrieved from a study of CD8 T cells in ankylosing spondylitis. Regarding the study as a whole: Ankylosing spondylitis blood appeared to be characterized by a TCR beta motif of several highly homologous variants.

Only a few counts were recorded for this clonotype. Antigen: not known. From germline, CDR1 is MNHEY and CDR2 SMNVEV (reference sequence). The CDR3 is 12 amino acids. The V end was cut by 10 bases, the J end by 2 bases, with 12 bases between. TCRdb called the 5' RACE reads again in MiXCR, with one record for every CDR3 protein. The profile shows fewer than 400,000 distinct CDR3 sequences, less than 9.5% of them singletons. The receptor's source is a male donor with ankylosing spondylitis. The rearrangement uses TRBV27 and TRBJ2-7; TRBD1 might be the D (5 bases). The sample was blood, either unsorted or a sorted T cell fraction (not recorded which). CDR3 in DNA: TGTGCCACCCCGCAGGGCCCCTACGAGCAGTACTTC. It yields the protein CATPQGPYEQYF.